This T cell receptor (beta chain) is from a study of blood T cell repertoires in COVID-19. Study-wide background: The study drew acute and convalescent COVID-19 samples from the United States, Italy and Spain. T cells, B-cell-depleted T cells, or PBMCs provided the cDNA or gDNA that served as material.

Methods used by the authors: Quantification of nucleated cells was approximated via reference gene primer amplification. Using immunoSEQ multiplex PCR, the repertoire was profiled, and TCRdb retains in-frame clones only, with some absent. Clonal size and the V and J genes are those of that table, whereas D and trimming came from the DNA. The sample consists of some 41,000 clones, 91% of them appearing once. The junction had 7 bases not matched to a gene; V was cut back by 3 bases and J by 3 bases. Germline V gene data show CDR1 as DFQATT and CDR2 as SNEGSKA (reference sequence). The CDR3 runs to 14 residues.

The material sequenced was peripheral blood. This sequence joins TRBV20-1 and TRBJ2-7; 8 bases match TRBD2. This receptor was taken from a woman between 25 and 40 years old in a cohort sampled during active COVID-19. The CDR3 nucleotides are TGCAGTGCTAGTCGGCGGGAGGACTTCTACGAGCAGTACTTC. Translating gives CSASRREDFYEQYF.